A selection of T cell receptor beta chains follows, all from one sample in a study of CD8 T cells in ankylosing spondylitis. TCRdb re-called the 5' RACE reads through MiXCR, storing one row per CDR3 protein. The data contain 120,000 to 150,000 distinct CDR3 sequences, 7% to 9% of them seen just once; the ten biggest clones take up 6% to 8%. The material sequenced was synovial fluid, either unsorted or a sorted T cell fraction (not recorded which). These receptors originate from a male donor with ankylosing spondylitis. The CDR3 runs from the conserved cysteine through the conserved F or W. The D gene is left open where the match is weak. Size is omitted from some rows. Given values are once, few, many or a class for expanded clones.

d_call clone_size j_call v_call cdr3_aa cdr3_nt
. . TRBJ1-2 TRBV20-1 CSYFGNYGYTF TGCAGTTACTTCGGGAACTATGGCTACACCTTC
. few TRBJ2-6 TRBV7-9 CASSLAWGWGANVLTF TGTGCCAGCAGCTTAGCGTGGGGATGGGGGGCCAACGTCCTGACTTTC
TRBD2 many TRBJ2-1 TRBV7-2 CASSQGLAGFREQFF TGTGCCAGCAGCCAGGGACTAGCGGGATTTCGGGAGCAGTTCTTC
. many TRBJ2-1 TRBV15 CATSRDTGHHNEQFF TGTGCCACCAGCAGAGATACAGGGCATCACAATGAGCAGTTCTTC
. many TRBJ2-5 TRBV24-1 CATSLQGFGETQYF TGTGCCACCAGCCTACAGGGTTTCGGCGAGACCCAGTACTTC
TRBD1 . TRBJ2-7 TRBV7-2 CASSLVRGQGRQEHF TGTGCCAGCAGCTTAGTACGGGGACAGGGAAGACAGGAGCACTTC
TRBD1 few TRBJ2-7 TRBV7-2 CASSHTDRVGYEQYF TGTGCCAGCAGCCACACGGACAGGGTTGGCTACGAGCAGTACTTC
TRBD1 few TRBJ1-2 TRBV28 CASTMDRGSYGYTF TGTGCCAGCACTATGGACAGGGGAAGCTATGGCTACACCTTC
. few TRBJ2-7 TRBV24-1 CATSDFGTQDSYEQYF TGTGCCACCAGTGATTTCGGGACACAGGACAGCTACGAGCAGTACTTC
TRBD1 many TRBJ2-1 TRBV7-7 CASSSTLSGQGAEQFF TGTGCTAGCAGCTCCACGCTTTCCGGACAGGGCGCTGAGCAGTTCTTC
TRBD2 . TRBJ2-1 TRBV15 CATSRAGGGRVEQFF TGTGCCACCAGCAGAGCGGGAGGGGGAAGGGTTGAGCAGTTCTTC